The subject of this entry is one TCR beta chain. The sample originates from a study of T cell responses to AZD1222 COVID-19 vaccine. Data came from immunoSEQ multiplex PCR; TCRdb stores just in-frame clones and leaves some out. The table records approximately 79,000 clones, roughly 85% of them present only once. Sequencing used peripheral blood, obtained on day 0 of AZD1222 vaccination. The TCR originated in an adult in good health.

CDR3 sequence reads: CASSLSTGGFYEQYF. In nucleotides, the CDR3 is TGTGCCAGCAGCTTATCTACAGGGGGTTTCTACGAGCAGTACTTC. V is TRBV11-2 and J is TRBJ2-7, with TRBD1 identical over 8 bases. CDR1 and CDR2 from the germline V gene are SGHAT and FQNNGV. This CDR3 has 15 residues. The V gene end was trimmed by 2 bases and the J gene end by 3 bases; junction bases not matched to a gene: 6.